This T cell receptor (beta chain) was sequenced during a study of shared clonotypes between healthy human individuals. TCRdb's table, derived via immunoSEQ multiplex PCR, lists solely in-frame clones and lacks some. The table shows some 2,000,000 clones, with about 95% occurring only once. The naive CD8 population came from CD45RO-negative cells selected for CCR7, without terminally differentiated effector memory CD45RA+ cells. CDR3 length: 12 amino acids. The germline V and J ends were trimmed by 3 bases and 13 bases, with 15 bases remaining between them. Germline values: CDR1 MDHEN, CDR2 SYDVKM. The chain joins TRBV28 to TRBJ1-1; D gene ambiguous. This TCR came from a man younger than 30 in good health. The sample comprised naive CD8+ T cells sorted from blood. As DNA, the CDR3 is TGTGCCAGCAGTTTCTTCACTCCAGCTTTTTTCTTT. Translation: CASSFFTPAFFF. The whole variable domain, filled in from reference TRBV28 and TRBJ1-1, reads DVKVTQSSRYLVKRTGEKVFLECVQDMDHENMFWYRQDPGLGLRLIYFSYDVKMKEKGDIPEGYSVSREKKERFSLILESASTNQTSMYLCASSFFTPAFFFGQGTRLTVV.